The source of this T cell receptor beta chain is a study of blood T cell repertoires in COVID-19 (dated by TCRdb to about 2020). In terms of the full investigation: Samples from collaborators originated in the United States, Italy and Spain and spanned both the acute and convalescent phases of COVID-19. The dataset comprised deeply sampled blood TCRbeta repertoires from subjects exposed to, actively infected with, or recovered from COVID-19. A freely available public database, intended as a resource for researchers studying the immune response to SARS-CoV-2, is where the repertoires were released. The prospective study material was composed of cDNA or gDNA derived from T cells, B-cell-depleted T cells, or PBMCs. Samples came from the ongoing ImmuneRACE study (first 160 participants) plus 1,254 subjects from 6 global collaborators. Nearly every sample came with metadata listing a de-identified subject ID, COVID-19 status, age in years and sex. Where available, HLA class I and class II types were obtained from metadata supplied by the sample provider rather than from assay-based typing. Results the study describes overall, beyond this receptor: The quantity of clinical and demographic metadata differed by source and by participant and was supplied without curation.

In the prospective study, participants were roughly 18 to 95 years old, resided in about two dozen geographic areas of the United States, and were enrolled through a virtual design. In the prospective study, participants were assigned to cohorts based on the clinical history participants reported in a screening survey and a study questionnaire. Recovered participants in ImmuneRACE Cohort 3 were defined by two consecutive negative NP/OP PCR tests, clearance by a healthcare professional, or resolution of symptoms. Mobile phlebotomists in the prospective study collected whole blood, serum and a nasopharyngeal or oropharyngeal swab from every participant. Additional blood draws and questionnaires over a 2-month period could optionally be provided by prospective study participants. Before DNA extraction, blood samples from the prospective study were shipped at room temperature or frozen. TCRbeta CDR3 regions were amplified from genomic DNA by means of the immunoSEQ Assay, a bias-controlled multiplex PCR. In the source study's methods: Nucleated cell counts per sample were estimated from amplification of reference gene primers within the assay. To quantify the absolute abundance of each unique TCRbeta CDR3 rearrangement, sequence reads were collapsed and filtered. For each sample, productive Simpson clonality was calculated by taking the square root of Simpson's diversity index across productive rearrangements. The table was pulled from immuneACCESS by TCRdb, which kept in-frame rearrangements only. Such tables lose some clones; where checked, under half of the loss comes from unresolved V genes, and the rest has no known cause. The DNA was the basis for D and trimming; V, J and clone size are from that table. The sample profile shows around 310,000 clones; roughly 86% of them were found once. The top ten clonotypes cover about a tenth of the sample.

In regard to this clone: This clone's antigen is unknown. The input lacks base qualities; no much larger clone sits a single base away.

Sequenced sample: PBMCs or T cells enriched from blood (not recorded which). The receptor was isolated from a woman aged 25 to 45 who had recovered from COVID-19.

The base sequence is TGTGCCAGCAGCCGGACTCGCTCCTCCTACAATGAGCAGTTCTTC. Translated, this gives CASSRTRSSYNEQFF. The chain was built from TRBV6-6 and TRBJ2-1, with a weak D call of TRBD2 (5 bases match). The CDR3 measures 15 amino acids from cysteine to phenylalanine. Kept here is only the CDR3 DNA, which spans 45 bases and is read in frame from base 1. Between the V and J ends, shortened by 6 bases and 0 bases respectively, the junction contains 12 bases. The germline V gene (reference sequence) specifies MNHNY as CDR1 and SVGAGI as CDR2.